The sequence of this T cell receptor (beta chain) was determined in a study of blood T cell repertoires in COVID-19. Here immunoSEQ multiplex PCR was the method, and the copy in TCRdb shows in-frame clones only, minus some. The sample includes approximately 150,000 clones, 65% to 85% of them seen just once. Germline assignment: CDR1 SGHTA and CDR2 FQGTGA. The CDR3 runs to 13 residues. V was pared by 2 bases and J by 4 bases, with 8 bases between. This receptor was taken from a man in his forties who had recovered from COVID-19. This rearrangement joins TRBV7-3 to TRBJ1-1; no clear D. Sequencing input: PBMCs or T cells enriched from blood (not recorded which). This chain's CDR3 is CASSLSGSTEAFF. In DNA, the CDR3 is TGTGCCAGCAGCTTATCTGGTAGCACTGAAGCTTTCTTT.